This TCR beta chain stems from a study of spatial heterogeneity in lung cancer. Overall study results and limits: Expanded tumor TCRs that were ubiquitous appeared in blood more at resection than follow-up.

TCRdb used MiXCR to reprocess the 5' RACE reads, holding one entry per CDR3 protein. Of approximately 52,000 distinct CDR3 sequences listed, roughly 7% are singletons. The sample's time point: sample taken at primary tumor resection. Whole RNA from tumor, nontumor lung or frozen PBMC was sequenced unsorted. This clonotype was seen at least ten times. The antigen is unknown. CDR1 is SEHNR and CDR2 is FQNEAQ in the germline V gene (reference sequence). This CDR3 contains 11 residues. Trimming took off 5 bases at V and 2 bases at J, with 4 bases between the two ends. The TCR sequence derives from a female donor with early-stage non-small cell lung cancer. Material: PBMCs, obtained at surgery. The rearrangement joins TRBV7-9 to TRBJ2-7; no reliable D call. The CDR3 DNA reads as TGTGCCAGCAGCGCAACCTACGAGCAGTACTTC. This translates into CASSATYEQYF.